The 25 T cell receptor beta chains below all came from one sample that was sequenced in a study of shared clonotypes between healthy human individuals (dated by TCRdb to the early 2020s). CD8 naive samples consisted of CD45RO-negative cells that were positively selected for CCR7, yielding a CD45RA+CCR7+ population without TemRA cells. Preparation of the library involved the immunoSEQ multiplex PCR assay. TCRdb provides this immuneACCESS table in a form limited to in-frame rearrangements. Some clones are lacking; in checked studies, under half of them reflect an unresolved V gene, and why the rest are absent is not known. The sample table lists fewer than 800,000 clones, 90% to 95% of them with a count of one. Together, the top ten hold roughly 24% of the sample. Specimen: naive CD8+ T cells sorted from blood. Taken with the paper, the label for cell subset or site translates to: CD45RA+CCR7+. The receptors originated from a man aged 30 to 39 in good health.

V is TRBV30 and J is TRBJ2-7; the D gene could be TRBD1 or TRBD2 (5 bases each). V was shortened by 4 bases and J by 1 base, with 14 bases between the two germline ends. Looked up from germline, CDR1 is GTSNPN and CDR2 is SVGIG (reference sequence). The CDR3 has 14 amino acids. The CDR3 reads CAWTPGQLSYEQYF. The CDR3 nucleotides are TGTGCCTGGACACCGGGGCAACTGTCCTACGAGCAGTACTTC.

The CDR3 sequence is CASTNLSGDYEQYF. CDR3 in DNA: TGTGCCAGCACTAATCTTAGCGGGGACTACGAGCAGTACTTC. The V and J genes are TRBV28 and TRBJ2-7; 8 nucleotides match TRBD2. Germline assignment: CDR1 MDHEN and CDR2 SYDVKM. Losses at the gene ends were 7 bases for V and 3 bases for J; bases not matched to a gene: 8. The CDR3 is made up of 14 amino acids.

With regard to this clone: With only one base between it and a far larger clone, this is likely a read error. At the DNA level, this CDR3 is encoded by other sequences in the same sample as well. The V and J genes are TRBV7-6 and TRBJ2-7, with 7 positions matching TRBD1. CDR3 length: 13 residues. V gave up 5 bases and J gave up 2 bases; unmatched junction bases: 3. Germline CDR1 is SGHVS and CDR2 is FNYEAQ. The CDR3 spells CASSAGTAYEQYF. The CDR3 DNA follows: TGTGCCAGCAGCGCCGGGACAGCCTACGAGCAGTACTTC.

This rearrangement joins TRBV7-9 to TRBJ2-2; possible D gene TRBD2, 6 bases. Germline values: CDR1 SEHNR, CDR2 FQNEAQ (reference sequence). V was cut by 1 base and J by 0 bases, with 6 bases left in between. The CDR3 spans 15 residues. CDR3 in amino acids: CASSLVAANTGELFF. The CDR3 coding sequence is TGTGCCAGCAGCTTAGTAGCGGCGAACACCGGGGAGCTGTTTTTT.

The rearrangement uses TRBV2 and TRBJ1-1; D remains ambiguous. Germline V gene sequence: CDR1 SNHLY, CDR2 FYNNEI. Trimming took 6 bases from V and 4 from J, leaving 9 bases between them. This CDR3 comprises 12 residues. This chain's CDR3 is CASSPGSTEAFF. The CDR3 DNA sequence: TGTGCCAGCAGCCCTGGCAGCACTGAAGCTTTCTTT.

This chain joins TRBV27 and TRBJ2-1; TRBD2 matches at 7 bases. From germline, CDR1 is MNHEY and CDR2 SMNVEV (reference sequence). The CDR3 runs to 13 residues. The junction had 2 bases not matched to a gene; V was cut back by 3 bases and J by 6 bases. DNA for the CDR3: TGTGCCAGCAGTTTTGGACTAGGCAATGAGCAGTTCTTC. Its protein product is CASSFGLGNEQFF.

The chain uses TRBV6-1 and TRBJ2-7; TRBD2 matches 8 bases. The CDR3 contains 15 residues. Germline V lookup: CDR1 MNHNS, CDR2 SASEGT. J gave up 2 bases and V 7 bases, and 10 bases lay outside the gene matches. CDR3 region: CASKPGGRSAYEQYF. Here the CDR3 DNA reads TGTGCCAGCAAGCCCGGCGGGAGGAGCGCCTACGAGCAGTACTTC.

This chain connects TRBV7-8 to TRBJ1-5; D perhaps matches TRBD1 (5 bases). The CDR3 is 15 residues long. The germline gives CDR1 SGHVS, CDR2 FQNEAQ. Trimming took off 1 base at V and 3 bases at J, with 10 bases between the two ends. The CDR3 region has the DNA TGTGCCAGCAGCTTAGAACAGGAATACAATCAGCCCCAGCATTTT. It yields the protein CASSLEQEYNQPQHF.

The rearrangement links TRBV5-5 to TRBJ2-1; D perhaps matches TRBD1 (5 bases). Trimming took off 1 base at V and 7 bases at J, with 15 bases between the two ends. CDR3 length equals 15 residues. Germline V lookup: CDR1 SGHKS, CDR2 YYEKEE (reference sequence). Here the CDR3 reads CASSLWQGPYNEQFF. CDR3 nucleotides: TGTGCCAGCAGCTTGTGGCAGGGCCCGTATAATGAGCAGTTCTTC.

The chain uses TRBV27 and TRBJ2-7; D remains ambiguous. Trimming shortened V by 0 bases and J by 0 bases, and 12 bases separated the two germline ends. CDR3 size: 16 residues. Germline CDR1 reads MNHEY; CDR2 reads SMNVEV (reference sequence). CDR3 nucleotide sequence: TGTGCCAGCAGTTTATCATCGCTGACAAACTCCTACGAGCAGTACTTC. Its protein is CASSLSSLTNSYEQYF.

The chain links TRBV5-1 to TRBJ1-2; D gene unclear. Trimming removed 0 bases at V and 4 bases at J, with 4 bases between. The CDR3 sequence is 12 residues long. Looked up from germline, CDR1 is SGHRS and CDR2 is YFSETQ. CDR3 sequence reads: CASSLGLYGYTF. The CDR3 nucleotides are TGCGCCAGCAGCTTGGGGCTCTATGGCTACACCTTC.

This chain uses TRBV5-6 with TRBJ2-3; 11 bases match TRBD2. Per the germline V gene, CDR1 is SGHDT and CDR2 is YYEEEE. With V trimmed by 0 bases and J by 5 bases, 8 bases remained unmatched. The CDR3 is made up of 17 amino acids. DNA for the CDR3: TGTGCCAGCAGCTTGGGACTAGCGGGAATGTCGGTAGATACGCAGTATTTT. This encodes CASSLGLAGMSVDTQYF.

The chain combines TRBV28 with TRBJ2-7; D may match TRBD1 or TRBD2 (5 bases each). Trimming took 4 bases from V and 0 from J, leaving 10 bases between them. In germline, CDR1 is MDHEN, CDR2 SYDVKM. This CDR3 contains 14 residues. The CDR3 here is CASSWGKSSYEQYF. The CDR3 DNA reads TGTGCCAGCAGTTGGGGGAAAAGCTCCTACGAGCAGTACTTC. Full variable domain (outside the CDR3, taken from reference TRBV28 and TRBJ2-7): DVKVTQSSRYLVKRTGEKVFLECVQDMDHENMFWYRQDPGLGLRLIYFSYDVKMKEKGDIPEGYSVSREKKERFSLILESASTNQTSMYLCASSWGKSSYEQYFGPGTRLTVT.

The chain carries TRBV6-1 and TRBJ1-5, with TRBD1 matching 8 bases. Trimming cost V 2 bases and J 2 bases; bases outside gene matches: 8. CDR1 and CDR2 (germline): MNHNS, SASEGT. The CDR3 consists of 17 residues. CDR3 region: CASSECRGLICNQPQHF. CDR3 DNA sequence: TGTGCCAGCAGTGAATGCAGGGGGCTGATCTGCAATCAGCCCCAGCATTTT.

This chain connects TRBV11-2 to TRBJ2-1, with 10 bases matching TRBD2. V dropped 5 bases and J dropped 6; count of bases not matched to a gene: 7. Per the germline V gene, CDR1 is SGHAT and CDR2 is FQNNGV. CDR3 length: 15 amino acids. The CDR3 spells CASSLLAGERNEQFF. In nucleotides, the CDR3 is TGTGCCAGCAGCCTTCTAGCGGGAGAGCGCAATGAGCAGTTCTTC.

This chain connects TRBV11-2 to TRBJ1-1; D gene ambiguous. The CDR3 runs 15 residues. CDR1 SGHAT and CDR2 FQNNGV come from the germline V gene. The V gene lost 5 bases and the J gene lost 0 bases, with 13 bases spanning the gap. Here the CDR3 DNA reads TGTGCCAGCAGCCTCCCCCTAGCTCTGAACACTGAAGCTTTCTTT. This gives the protein CASSLPLALNTEAFF.

This chain joins TRBV13 and TRBJ2-5; TRBD2 agrees at 10 bases. V trimming: 1 base; J trimming: 3 bases; junction bases outside the gene matches: 8. Germline V gene lookup returns CDR1 PRHDT and CDR2 FYEKMQ (reference sequence). The CDR3 sequence is 17 residues long. CDR3 sequence (DNA): TGTGCCAGCAGCTTAGCCCTAGCGGGAGTTTTCGAAGAGACCCAGTACTTC. Its translation is CASSLALAGVFEETQYF. Supplemented by reference TRBV13 and TRBJ2-5, the full variable domain reads AAGVIQSPRHLIKEKRETATLKCYPIPRHDTVYWYQQGPGQDPQFLISFYEKMQSDKGSIPDRFSAQQFSDYHSELNMSSLELGDSALYFCASSLALAGVFEETQYFGPGTRLLVL.

The rearrangement joins TRBV9 to TRBJ2-2; possible D gene TRBD1, 5 bases. The germline V gene has CDR1 SGDLS and CDR2 YYNGEE. The CDR3 runs 17 residues. V was pared by 4 bases and J by 6 bases, with 22 bases between. DNA of the CDR3: TGTGCCAGCAGCCCTCCAGGGAAGGTCGATCTGGCCGGGGAGCTGTTTTTT. It translates to CASSPPGKVDLAGELFF.

This clone was detected once. The rearrangement joins TRBV5-4 to TRBJ2-1; maybe TRBD2 (6 bases). V was cut by 2 bases and J by 8 bases, with 11 bases left in between. The CDR3 is made up of 13 amino acids. Per the germline V gene, CDR1 is SGHNT and CDR2 is YYREEE (reference sequence). CDR3 sequence (DNA): TGTGCCAGCAGCTTTGGGGGGTCCGATGAGCAGTTCTTC. This gives the protein CASSFGGSDEQFF.

DNA of the CDR3: TGCGCCAGCAGCCCCCCGCGGGATCTCACCGGGGAGCTGTTTTTT. Translation: CASSPPRDLTGELFF. This sequence joins TRBV4-1 and TRBJ2-2; possibly TRBD2 for D (6 bases). V lost 4 bases and J lost 4, with 13 bases in between. The CDR3 contains 15 residues. Germline V gene lookup returns CDR1 MGHRA and CDR2 YSYEKL.

The chain links TRBV9 to TRBJ2-3; D is uncertain. V was pared by 0 bases and J by 8 bases, with 10 bases between. Germline V gives CDR1 SGDLS, CDR2 YYNGEE. CDR3 length: 13 amino acids. CDR3 region: CASSVDYKFTQYF. CDR3 nucleotide sequence: TGTGCCAGCAGCGTAGACTACAAGTTTACGCAGTATTTT.

CDR3 protein: CATSRVPLAGRASNEQFF. For the CDR3, the DNA is TGTGCCACCAGCAGAGTTCCTCTAGCGGGAAGAGCTTCGAATGAGCAGTTCTTC. The chain recombines TRBV15 with TRBJ2-1; 9 nucleotides match TRBD2. This CDR3 contains 18 residues. In germline, CDR1 is LNHNV, CDR2 YYDKDF (reference sequence). The ends lost 1 base at V and 7 bases at J; junction bases unmatched: 14.

V gene TRBV5-1 combines with J gene TRBJ2-2, with D possibly TRBD2 on 6 matching bases. The germline V gene has CDR1 SGHRS and CDR2 YFSETQ. With 5 bases removed from V and 7 bases from J, the gap between germline ends came to 15 bases. There are 14 residues in the CDR3. Here the CDR3 reads CASRHNGGSGELFF. The CDR3 region has the DNA TGCGCCAGCAGGCACAATGGAGGGAGCGGGGAGCTGTTTTTT.

The chain combines TRBV15 with TRBJ2-3, with D possibly being TRBD2 (6 bases). The ends were cut back, 3 bases at V and 2 bases at J, with 18 bases in the middle. The CDR3 covers 17 residues. CDR1 LNHNV and CDR2 YYDKDF come from the germline V gene (reference sequence). The CDR3 sequence: CATSSDRSGGITDTQYF. CDR3 coding DNA: TGTGCCACCAGCAGTGATCGTAGCGGAGGTATCACAGATACGCAGTATTTT.

V is TRBV27 and J is TRBJ1-1; TRBD1 is a possible D gene (5 bases). The CDR3 spans 14 residues. CDR1 is MNHEY, CDR2 SMNVEV, per germline (reference sequence). V shed 7 bases and J shed 0 bases, with 12 bases lying between them. CDR3 in DNA: TGTGCCAGCACCAAAGGGGTTATGAACACTGAAGCTTTCTTT. Encoded protein: CASTKGVMNTEAFF.